The 15 T cell receptor beta chains below come from one sample, sequenced in a study of T cells in severe cutaneous drug reactions. Carbamazepine had induced Stevens-Johnson syndrome or toxic epidermal necrolysis in the sequenced donors. The iRepertoire multiplex PCR system with TCR subtype-specific primers built both bulk and single-cell libraries. TCRdb re-called the multiplex PCR reads; one entry per CDR3 protein, DNA not given. The listing records some 9,900 distinct CDR3 sequences. The specimen sequenced was cells from a skin blister. All receptors derive from a human donor with Stevens-Johnson syndrome, a severe cutaneous drug reaction.

The J gene is TRBJ1-6, the V gene TRBV20-1. CDR3 length: 12 residues. CDR1 DFQATT and CDR2 SNEGSKA come from the germline V gene (reference sequence). This CDR3 reads CSARDKNSPLHF.

V is TRBV7-9 and J is TRBJ2-1; TCRdb indicates TRBD1, and absent DNA this call remains unverified. CDR1 and CDR2 from the germline V gene are SEHNR and FQNEAQ (reference sequence). This CDR3 contains 15 residues. CDR3 region: CASSFLQGGIKEQFF.

This clonotype is medium-sized by frequency. The chain couples TRBV29-1 to TRBJ2-5. The CDR3 contains 12 residues. Per the germline V gene, CDR1 is SQVTM and CDR2 is ANQGSEA. CDR3 sequence reads: CSVEGTRETQYF.

V is TRBV13 and J is TRBJ2-3; as DNA is missing, the TRBD1 call by TCRdb cannot be tested. Germline loops: CDR1 PRHDT, CDR2 FYEKMQ (reference sequence). This CDR3 region has 18 residues. CDR3 protein: CASSFPSLLGGRSDTQYF. Looking up the rest from reference TRBV13 and TRBJ2-3 gives the full variable domain: AAGVIQSPRHLIKEKRETATLKCYPIPRHDTVYWYQQGPGQDPQFLISFYEKMQSDKGSIPDRFSAQQFSDYHSELNMSSLELGDSALYFCASSFPSLLGGRSDTQYFGPGTRLTVL.

The rearrangement uses TRBV29-1 and TRBJ2-3; TCRdb selects TRBD1, and the lack of DNA leaves this call unchecked. The germline CDR1 and CDR2 sequences are SQVTM and ANQGSEA. The CDR3 is 14 amino acids. The CDR3 loop is CSVADGQSTDTQYF.

V is TRBV20-1 and J is TRBJ1-6; TCRdb returns TRBD1, unconfirmable since there is no DNA. CDR1 is DFQATT, CDR2 SNEGSKA, per germline (reference sequence). This CDR3 has 16 residues. The CDR3 sequence is CSARDMSGVFNSPLHF.

The V gene is TRBV29-1, the J gene TRBJ2-3; with no DNA, the TCRdb D assignment of TRBD2 cannot be verified. The CDR3 consists of 20 residues. Germline lookup yields CDR1 SQVTM and CDR2 ANQGSEA. The CDR3 loop reads CSVEDYWTGGLAGYTDTQYF.

The rearrangement uses TRBV20-1 and TRBJ2-3; the TCRdb call, TRBD1, lacks DNA for checking. Germline V gene lookup returns CDR1 DFQATT and CDR2 SNEGSKA (reference sequence). The CDR3 runs to 13 residues. Here the CDR3 reads CSVGSAARGTQYF.

This chain joins TRBV20-1 and TRBJ1-5. The CDR3 spans 12 residues. The V gene's germline CDR1 is DFQATT and CDR2 SNEGSKA (reference sequence). This CDR3 reads CSARDPDQPQHF.

The chain links TRBV29-1 to TRBJ1-1; TCRdb designates TRBD1, a call that cannot be tested without DNA. Looked up from germline, CDR1 is SQVTM and CDR2 is ANQGSEA. The CDR3 runs to 13 residues. CDR3 amino acids: CSYARGVNTEAFF.

The V gene is TRBV20-1, the J gene TRBJ2-1; TCRdb calls TRBD2, which cannot be checked without DNA. Germline loops: CDR1 DFQATT, CDR2 SNEGSKA (reference sequence). The CDR3 contains 14 residues. CDR3 region: CSAPKREGNNEQFF.

The J gene is TRBJ1-4, the V gene TRBV29-1; the TCRdb call, TRBD1, lacks DNA for checking. The CDR3 has 12 residues. CDR1 is SQVTM, CDR2 ANQGSEA, per germline. CDR3 residues: CSVNRGGEKLFF.

The V gene is TRBV20-1, the J gene TRBJ2-1; TCRdb returns TRBD1, unconfirmable since there is no DNA. Looked up from germline, CDR1 is DFQATT and CDR2 is SNEGSKA (reference sequence). This CDR3 contains 15 residues. CDR3 loop: CSARDRDRVVHEQFF.

The genes are TRBV29-1 and TRBJ2-7; with no DNA, the TCRdb D assignment of TRBD1 cannot be verified. There are 14 residues in the CDR3. CDR1 is SQVTM and CDR2 is ANQGSEA in the germline V gene. CDR3 amino acids: CSVAGDRDSYEQYF.

Its frequency marks this clonotype as medium-sized. V usage is TRBV20-1 and J usage is TRBJ1-2; the TRBD1 assignment by TCRdb is unverifiable without DNA. CDR1 is DFQATT, CDR2 SNEGSKA, per germline (reference sequence). This CDR3 region has 13 residues. This CDR3 is CSARLLRGFGYTF.